The 15 T cell receptor beta chains below come from one sample, sequenced in a study of cytomegalovirus exposure and HLA in healthy donors. It was with 60 Vbeta and 13 Jbeta primers that the PCR ran. Only in-frame clones appear in the TCRdb table, and some are missing; sequencing was by immunoSEQ multiplex PCR. This sample has 100,000 to 150,000 clones, with about 80% found just once. Material for sequencing was PBMCs. Receptors originate from a boy under 10 years old in good health and CMV-seronegative.

The chain carries TRBV9 and TRBJ2-5; a possible D gene is TRBD1 (6 bases). The CDR3 spans 16 residues. V lost 8 bases to trimming and J lost 0 bases, with 20 bases between them. Looked up from germline, CDR1 is SGDLS and CDR2 is YYNGEE. CDR3 sequence: CASSRRDTEYQETQYF. The CDR3 DNA reads as TGTGCCAGTAGCAGACGGGACACTGAGTACCAAGAGACCCAGTACTTC.

This clone was seen only a few times. The V gene is TRBV6-1, the J gene TRBJ1-1; D remains ambiguous. CDR1 is MNHNS, CDR2 SASEGT, per germline. The CDR3 runs 14 residues. The V gene lost 8 bases and the J gene lost 0 bases, with 13 bases spanning the gap. The CDR3 here is CASSSTALNTEAFF. CDR3 bases: TGTGCCAGCTCTAGCACAGCCTTGAACACTGAAGCTTTCTTT.

The chain has TRBV25-1 and TRBJ1-1; D is ambiguous. The CDR3 runs to 14 residues. Germline V gene sequence: CDR1 MGHDK, CDR2 SYGVNS. The ends were cut back, 2 bases at V and 5 bases at J, with 12 bases in the middle. This CDR3 is CASSEEREGTEAFF. In DNA, the CDR3 is TGTGCCAGCAGTGAAGAAAGGGAGGGTACTGAAGCTTTCTTT. The full variable domain, its missing parts supplied by reference TRBV25-1 and TRBJ1-1, is EADIYQTPRYLVIGTGKKITLECSQTMGHDKMYWYQQDPGMELHLIHYSYGVNSTEKGDLSSESTVSRIRTEHFPLTLESARPSHTSQYLCASSEEREGTEAFFGQGTRLTVV.

The chain joins TRBV19 to TRBJ2-1; 12 nucleotides line up with TRBD2. From germline, CDR1 is LNHDA and CDR2 SQIVND (reference sequence). The junction had 9 bases not matched to a gene; V was cut back by 5 bases and J by 10 bases. The CDR3 sequence is 15 residues long. CDR3 in DNA: TGTGCCAGTAGTTCTAGCGGGGGGGCCTGGGGGGAGCAGTTCTTC. Translation gives CASSSSGGAWGEQFF.

This clone was recorded only once. This sequence joins TRBV7-3 and TRBJ2-1, with D possibly matching TRBD1 (5 bases). Per germline, CDR1 SGHTA and CDR2 FQGTGA. Trimming removed 1 base at V and 8 bases at J, with 12 bases between. This CDR3 region has 14 residues. DNA for the CDR3: TGTGCCAGCAGCTTAATGGACAATCGGGATGAGCAGTTCTTC. Translation gives CASSLMDNRDEQFF.

This clone was recorded once. This rearrangement joins TRBV29-1 to TRBJ1-2; D may be TRBD1 (6 bases). The germline V gene has CDR1 SQVTM and CDR2 ANQGSEA. Trimming stripped 2 bases from V and 2 bases from J, with 15 bases between. This CDR3 has 15 amino acids. For the CDR3, the DNA is TGCAGCGTTGAACTTGGACCGGGGACAAACTATGGCTACACCTTC. Translating gives CSVELGPGTNYGYTF.

The chain joins TRBV7-2 to TRBJ1-5; a possible D gene is TRBD1 (5 bases). The ends were cut back, 5 bases at V and 0 bases at J, with 11 bases in the middle. The CDR3 is made up of 15 amino acids. From germline, CDR1 is SGHTA and CDR2 FQGNSA. The CDR3 loop is CASSPDSLSNQPQHF. CDR3 DNA sequence: TGTGCCAGCAGCCCCGACAGCCTTAGCAATCAGCCCCAGCATTTT.

This chain uses TRBV4-2 with TRBJ2-2; 10 nucleotides match TRBD2. CDR3 length: 17 residues. With 1 base clipped from V and 0 bases from J, the junction kept 2 bases outside the gene matches. Germline assignment: CDR1 LGHNA and CDR2 YNFKEQ. In DNA, the CDR3 is TGTGCCAGCAGCCAAGGCAGCGGGGGGGCGAACACCGGGGAGCTGTTTTTT. This gives the protein CASSQGSGGANTGELFF.

This clone appeared once. CDR3 residues: CASSQGSQETQYF. In DNA form, the CDR3 reads TGCGCCAGCAGCCAAGGCAGTCAAGAGACCCAGTACTTC. The V gene is TRBV4-1, the J gene TRBJ2-5, with no clear D. Trimming took off 1 base at V and 2 bases at J, with 5 bases between the two ends. CDR1 is MGHRA and CDR2 is YSYEKL in the germline V gene. The CDR3 extends over 13 amino acids.

The sample holds one count of this clone. This CDR3 is also generated by other DNA sequences in the sample. The rearrangement links TRBV4-3 to TRBJ1-6, with unresolved D. Germline-derived CDR1 and CDR2 are LGHNA and YSLEER. CDR3 size: 15 residues. V was trimmed by 0 bases and J by 6 bases, leaving 9 bases between them. CDR3 DNA sequence: TGCGCCAGCAGCCAAGAAGGGAGCGGTAATTCACCCCTCCACTTT. This gives the protein CASSQEGSGNSPLHF.

This clone was observed once. One junction end does not reproduce the germline sequence, and a read error may be involved. The genes are TRBV27 and TRBJ2-5; no firm D call. Germline-derived CDR1 and CDR2 are MNHEY and SMNVEV (reference sequence). This CDR3 comprises 13 residues. As DNA, the CDR3 is TGTGCCGGCAGTTCCCTTTTACAAGAGACCCAGTACTTC. Its protein product is CAGSSLLQETQYF.

The chain links TRBV19 to TRBJ1-1; D gene uncertain. Trimming cost V 3 bases and J 1 base, with 15 bases left between them. The germline V gene has CDR1 LNHDA and CDR2 SQIVND (reference sequence). The CDR3 is 16 amino acids. CDR3: CASSMGPGLPNTEAFF. CDR3 coding DNA: TGTGCCAGTAGTATGGGTCCAGGTCTTCCGAACACTGAAGCTTTCTTT.

Notes on this clone: At the DNA level, this CDR3 is encoded by other sequences in the same sample as well. The rearrangement uses TRBV19 and TRBJ1-1; TRBD1 matches at 7 bases. With 5 bases clipped from V and 2 bases from J, the junction kept 5 bases outside the gene matches. Germline CDR1 reads LNHDA; CDR2 reads SQIVND (reference sequence). The CDR3 consists of 14 residues. The CDR3 spells CASSLQGVNTEAFF. The CDR3 nucleotides are TGTGCCAGTAGTCTTCAGGGGGTAAACACTGAAGCTTTCTTT.

This rearrangement joins TRBV6-5 to TRBJ1-2; 10 nucleotides line up with TRBD1. The CDR3 consists of 13 residues. The V gene's germline CDR1 is MNHEY and CDR2 SVGAGI. Trimming removed 6 bases from V and 7 bases from J; junction bases left unmatched: 5. The CDR3 is CASRGQGYGGYTF. The CDR3 nucleotides are TGTGCCAGCAGGGGACAGGGGTACGGTGGCTACACCTTC.

V usage is TRBV7-9 and J usage is TRBJ1-1, with a possible D match to TRBD1 (6 bases). Trimming took 5 bases from V and 3 from J, leaving 16 bases between them. CDR1 SEHNR and CDR2 FQNEAQ come from the germline V gene (reference sequence). This CDR3 region has 15 residues. CDR3 in amino acids: CASSPTGGPHTEAFF. DNA of the CDR3: TGTGCCAGCAGCCCCACCGGGGGGCCGCACACTGAAGCTTTCTTT.